This record covers a single TCR beta chain. Its antigen is as yet unknown. The entry originates in a study of cytomegalovirus exposure and HLA in healthy donors. General observations from the study: A cluster of highly shared sequence variants was likely a sequencing artifact. HLA-A and HLA-B allele assignments for most subjects were reportedly predicted accurately using TCR beta sequences. Specificity for CMV antigens was confirmed in vitro for a few of the CMV-associated chains.

Trimming took off 4 bases at V and 0 bases at J, with 10 bases between the two ends. The CDR3 contains 15 residues. The germline gives CDR1 MNHEY, CDR2 SMNVEV (reference sequence). Both 60 Vbeta primers and 13 Jbeta primers went into the PCR. The protocol was immunoSEQ multiplex PCR, while the TCRdb copy is restricted to in-frame clones and leaves out a portion. The sample records 150,000 to 200,000 clones, approximately 80% being singletons. The sequencing input was PBMCs. The J gene is TRBJ2-4, the V gene TRBV27; D might be TRBD2 (5 bases). The origin of this receptor is a woman aged 25 to 39 in good health and CMV-seronegative. DNA for the CDR3: TGTGCCAGCAGTTGGGTCGGGAAAGCCAAAAACATTCAGTACTTC. This codes for CASSWVGKAKNIQYF.